The sequence of this T cell receptor (beta chain) was determined in a study of cytomegalovirus exposure and HLA in healthy donors. The PCR used 60 Vbeta and 13 Jbeta primers. Profiling relied on immunoSEQ multiplex PCR, and the TCRdb table lists in-frame clones only, not all of them. This sample carries fewer than 150,000 clones, over 60% of them seen once, and the ten largest clones take less than 3%. This sequence was found in a woman between 35 and 50 years old in good health and CMV-seropositive. The sequenced sample consisted of PBMCs.

The CDR3 DNA is TGTGCCAGCAGCTTACTAGCGGGAGAGACTGGGGCCAACGTCCTGACTTTC. Protein product: CASSLLAGETGANVLTF. This chain connects TRBV7-2 to TRBJ2-6; TRBD2 aligns across 10 bases. The CDR3 spans 17 residues. Germline V gene lookup returns CDR1 SGHTA and CDR2 FQGNSA. V trimming: 2 bases; J trimming: 2 bases; junction bases outside the gene matches: 3. Full variable domain (remainder filled in from reference TRBV7-2 and TRBJ2-6): GAGVSQSPSNKVTEKGKDVELRCDPISGHTALYWYRQSLGQGLEFLIYFQGNSAPDKSGLPSDRFSAERTGGSVSTLTIQRTQQEDSAVYLCASSLLAGETGANVLTFGAGSRLTVL.